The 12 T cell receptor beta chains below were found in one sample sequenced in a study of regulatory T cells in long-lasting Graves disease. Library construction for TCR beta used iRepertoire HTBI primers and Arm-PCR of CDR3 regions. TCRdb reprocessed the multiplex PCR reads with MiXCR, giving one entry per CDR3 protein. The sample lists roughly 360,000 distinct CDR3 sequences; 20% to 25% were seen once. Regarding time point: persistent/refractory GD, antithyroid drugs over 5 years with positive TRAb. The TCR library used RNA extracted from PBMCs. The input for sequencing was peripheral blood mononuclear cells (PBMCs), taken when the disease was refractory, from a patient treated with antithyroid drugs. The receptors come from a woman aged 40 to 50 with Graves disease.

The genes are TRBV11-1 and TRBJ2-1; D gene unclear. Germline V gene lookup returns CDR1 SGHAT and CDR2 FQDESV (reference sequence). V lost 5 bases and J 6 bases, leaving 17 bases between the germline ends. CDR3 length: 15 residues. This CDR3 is CASSAILADLNEQFF. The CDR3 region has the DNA TGTGCCAGCAGCGCTATATTAGCAGACCTCAATGAGCAGTTCTTC. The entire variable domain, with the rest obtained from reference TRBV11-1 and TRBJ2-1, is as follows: EAEVAQSPRYKITEKSQAVAFWCDPISGHATLYWYRQILGQGPELLVQFQDESVVDDSQLPKDRFSAERLKGVDSTLKIQPAELGDSAMYLCASSAILADLNEQFFGPGTRLTVL.

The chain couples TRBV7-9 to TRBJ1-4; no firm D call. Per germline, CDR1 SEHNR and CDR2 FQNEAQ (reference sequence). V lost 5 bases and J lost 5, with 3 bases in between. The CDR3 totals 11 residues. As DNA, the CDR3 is TGTGCCAGCAGCGAGAATGAAAAACTGTTTTTT. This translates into CASSENEKLFF.

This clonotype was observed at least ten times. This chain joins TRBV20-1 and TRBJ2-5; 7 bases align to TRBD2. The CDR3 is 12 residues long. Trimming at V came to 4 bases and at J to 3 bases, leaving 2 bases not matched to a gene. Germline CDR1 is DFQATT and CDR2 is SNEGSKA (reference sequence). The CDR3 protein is CSAIGTKETQYF. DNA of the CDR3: TGCAGTGCTATTGGGACTAAAGAGACCCAGTACTTC.

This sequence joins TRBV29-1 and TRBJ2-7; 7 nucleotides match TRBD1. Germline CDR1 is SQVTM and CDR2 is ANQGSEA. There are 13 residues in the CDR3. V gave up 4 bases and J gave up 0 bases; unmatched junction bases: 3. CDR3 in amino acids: CSVVPGGSYEQYF. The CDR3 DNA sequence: TGCAGCGTTGTACCAGGGGGCTCCTACGAGCAGTACTTC.

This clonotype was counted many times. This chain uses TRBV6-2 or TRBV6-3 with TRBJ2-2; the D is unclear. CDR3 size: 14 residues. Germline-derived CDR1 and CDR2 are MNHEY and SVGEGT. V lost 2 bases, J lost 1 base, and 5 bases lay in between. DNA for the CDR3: TGTGCCAGCAGTTACAGGAGGAACACCGGGGAGCTGTTTTTT. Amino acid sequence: CASSYRRNTGELFF.

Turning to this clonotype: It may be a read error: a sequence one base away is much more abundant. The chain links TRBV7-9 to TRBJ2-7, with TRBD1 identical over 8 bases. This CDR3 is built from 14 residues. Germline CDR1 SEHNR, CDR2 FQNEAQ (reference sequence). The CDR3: CASSETGDRYGQYF. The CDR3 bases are TGTGCCAGCAGCGAGACAGGGGATCGGTACGGGCAGTACTTC.

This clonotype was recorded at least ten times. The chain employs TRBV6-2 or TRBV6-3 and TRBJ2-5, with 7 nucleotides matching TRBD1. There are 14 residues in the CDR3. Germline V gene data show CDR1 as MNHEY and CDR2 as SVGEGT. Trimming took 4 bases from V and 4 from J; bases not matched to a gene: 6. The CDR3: CASSLYRGGETQYF. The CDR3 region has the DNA TGTGCCAGCAGTTTGTACAGGGGTGGAGAGACCCAGTACTTC.

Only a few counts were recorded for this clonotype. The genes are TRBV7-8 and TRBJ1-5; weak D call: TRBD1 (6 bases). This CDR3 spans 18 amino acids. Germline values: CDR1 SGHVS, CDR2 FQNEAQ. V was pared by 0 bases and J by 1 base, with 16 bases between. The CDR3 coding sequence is TGTGCCAGCAGCTTAGCGAGGTACAGGGAAGGAAGCAATCAGCCCCAGCATTTT. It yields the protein CASSLARYREGSNQPQHF.

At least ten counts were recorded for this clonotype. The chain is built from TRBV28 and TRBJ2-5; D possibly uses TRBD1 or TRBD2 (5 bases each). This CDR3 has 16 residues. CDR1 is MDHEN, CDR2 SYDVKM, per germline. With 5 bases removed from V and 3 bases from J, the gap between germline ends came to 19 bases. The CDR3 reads CASSRIRGYYKETQYF. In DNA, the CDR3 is TGTGCCAGCAGTCGGATACGGGGCTACTACAAAGAGACCCAGTACTTC.

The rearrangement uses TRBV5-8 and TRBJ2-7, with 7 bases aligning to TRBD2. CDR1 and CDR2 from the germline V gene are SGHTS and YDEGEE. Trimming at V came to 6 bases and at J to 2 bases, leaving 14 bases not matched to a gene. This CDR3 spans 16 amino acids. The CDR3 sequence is CASKASRLAVPYEQYF. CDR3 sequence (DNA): TGTGCCAGCAAGGCGAGTCGGCTAGCGGTACCCTACGAGCAGTACTTC.

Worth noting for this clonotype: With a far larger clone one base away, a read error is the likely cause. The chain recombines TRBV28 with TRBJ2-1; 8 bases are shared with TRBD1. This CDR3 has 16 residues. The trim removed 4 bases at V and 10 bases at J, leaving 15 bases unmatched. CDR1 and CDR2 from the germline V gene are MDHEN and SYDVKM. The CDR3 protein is CASSSYHGQGSYEQFF. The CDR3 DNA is TGTGCCAGCAGTTCATATCACGGACAGGGTTCCTACGAGCAGTTCTTC.

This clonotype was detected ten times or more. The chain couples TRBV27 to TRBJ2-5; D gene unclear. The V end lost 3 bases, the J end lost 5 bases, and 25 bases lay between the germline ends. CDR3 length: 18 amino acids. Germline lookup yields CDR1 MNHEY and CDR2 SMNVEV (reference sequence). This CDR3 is CASSFSQSFPGPTETQYF. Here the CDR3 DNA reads TGTGCCAGCAGTTTCTCACAGTCATTCCCGGGCCCTACGGAGACCCAGTACTTC.